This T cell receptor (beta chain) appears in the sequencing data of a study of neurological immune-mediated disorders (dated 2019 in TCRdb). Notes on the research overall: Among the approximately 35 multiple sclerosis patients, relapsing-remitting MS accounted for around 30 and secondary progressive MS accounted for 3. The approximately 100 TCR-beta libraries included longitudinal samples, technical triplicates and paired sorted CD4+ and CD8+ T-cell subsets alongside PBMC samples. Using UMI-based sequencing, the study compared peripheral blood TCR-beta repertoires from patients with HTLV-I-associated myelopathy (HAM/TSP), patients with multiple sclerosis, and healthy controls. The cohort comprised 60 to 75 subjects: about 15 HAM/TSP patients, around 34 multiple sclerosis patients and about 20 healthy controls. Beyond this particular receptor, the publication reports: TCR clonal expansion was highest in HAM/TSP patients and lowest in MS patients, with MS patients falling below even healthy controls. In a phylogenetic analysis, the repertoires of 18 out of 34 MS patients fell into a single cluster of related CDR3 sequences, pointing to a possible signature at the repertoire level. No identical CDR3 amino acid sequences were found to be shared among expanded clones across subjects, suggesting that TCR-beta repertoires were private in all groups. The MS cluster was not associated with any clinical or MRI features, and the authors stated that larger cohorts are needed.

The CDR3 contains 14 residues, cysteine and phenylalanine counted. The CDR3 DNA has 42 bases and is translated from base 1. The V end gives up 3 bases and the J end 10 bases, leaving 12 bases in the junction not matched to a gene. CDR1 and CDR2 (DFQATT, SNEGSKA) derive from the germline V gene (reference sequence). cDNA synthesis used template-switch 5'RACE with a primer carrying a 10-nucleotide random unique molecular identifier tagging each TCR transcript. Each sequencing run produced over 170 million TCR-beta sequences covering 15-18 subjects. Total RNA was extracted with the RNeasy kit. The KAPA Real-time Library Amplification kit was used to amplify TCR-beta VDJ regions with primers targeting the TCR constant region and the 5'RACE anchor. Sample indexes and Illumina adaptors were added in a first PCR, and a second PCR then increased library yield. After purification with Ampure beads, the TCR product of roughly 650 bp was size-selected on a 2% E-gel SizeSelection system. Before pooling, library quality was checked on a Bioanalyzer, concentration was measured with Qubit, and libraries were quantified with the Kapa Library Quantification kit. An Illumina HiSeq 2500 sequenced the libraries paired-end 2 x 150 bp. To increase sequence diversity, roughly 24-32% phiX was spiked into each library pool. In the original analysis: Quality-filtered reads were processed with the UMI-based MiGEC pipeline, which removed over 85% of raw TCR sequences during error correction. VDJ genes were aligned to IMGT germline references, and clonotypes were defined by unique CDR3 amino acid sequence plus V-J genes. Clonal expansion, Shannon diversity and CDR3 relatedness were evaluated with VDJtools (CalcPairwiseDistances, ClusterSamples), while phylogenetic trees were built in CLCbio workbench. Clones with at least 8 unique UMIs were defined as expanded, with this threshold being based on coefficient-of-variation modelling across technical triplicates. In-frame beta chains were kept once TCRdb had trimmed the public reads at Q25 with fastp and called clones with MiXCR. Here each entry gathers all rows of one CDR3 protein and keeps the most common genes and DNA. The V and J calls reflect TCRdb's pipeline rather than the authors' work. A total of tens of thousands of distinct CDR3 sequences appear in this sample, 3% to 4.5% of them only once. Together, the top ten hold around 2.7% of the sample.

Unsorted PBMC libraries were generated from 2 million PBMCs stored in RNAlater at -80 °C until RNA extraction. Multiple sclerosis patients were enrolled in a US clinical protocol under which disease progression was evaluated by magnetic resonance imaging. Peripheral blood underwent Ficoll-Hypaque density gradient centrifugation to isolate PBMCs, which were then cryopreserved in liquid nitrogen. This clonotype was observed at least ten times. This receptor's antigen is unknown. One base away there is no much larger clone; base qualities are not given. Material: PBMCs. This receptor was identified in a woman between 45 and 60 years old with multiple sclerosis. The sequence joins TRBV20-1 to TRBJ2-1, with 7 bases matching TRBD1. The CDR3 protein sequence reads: CSASGLVGTAEQFF. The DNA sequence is TGCAGTGCTAGCGGGCTAGTTGGGACAGCGGAGCAGTTCTTC.